This T cell receptor gamma chain was retrieved from a study of γδ T cells in repeated Plasmodium falciparum infection. Study context: Samples were taken at baseline, before some infections, and 21 days after each. Findings and caveats of the study: Waves of new clonotype selection appeared after repeated controlled infections in Vdelta2-negative, largely Vdelta1+, gammadelta T cells.

V dropped 5 bases and J dropped 6; count of bases not matched to a gene: 10. CDR1 and CDR2 from the germline V gene are GITISATS and ISYDGTV (reference sequence). The CDR3 is made up of 17 amino acids. Vgamma9/Vdelta2+ and Vdelta2-negative gammadelta T cells were flow-sorted from PBMC for bulk sequencing. This clone has a handful of counts. Its specificity is unknown. The protein TCRdb gives is from a much larger clone and does not agree with this DNA's translation at residue 5, likely a read error; the protein shown here comes from the DNA. Sequencing covered both gamma and delta TCR chains per sample. TCRdb ran CATT on the multiplex PCR reads. The profile shows some 30,000 gamma-chain clones, more than 1.4% of them singletons.

The receptor was derived from a pool of human donors (malaria-infected and uninfected, not separated). This chain uses TRGV9 with TRGJP. The J gene, not given by TCRdb, was assigned here from a germline match of the nucleotide sequence. The sequenced sample was gamma-delta T cells from blood. The CDR3 protein is CALWGWRSELGKKIKVF. The CDR3 DNA follows: TGTGCCTTGTGGGGGTGGAGGTCAGAGTTGGGCAAAAAAATCAAGGTATTT.